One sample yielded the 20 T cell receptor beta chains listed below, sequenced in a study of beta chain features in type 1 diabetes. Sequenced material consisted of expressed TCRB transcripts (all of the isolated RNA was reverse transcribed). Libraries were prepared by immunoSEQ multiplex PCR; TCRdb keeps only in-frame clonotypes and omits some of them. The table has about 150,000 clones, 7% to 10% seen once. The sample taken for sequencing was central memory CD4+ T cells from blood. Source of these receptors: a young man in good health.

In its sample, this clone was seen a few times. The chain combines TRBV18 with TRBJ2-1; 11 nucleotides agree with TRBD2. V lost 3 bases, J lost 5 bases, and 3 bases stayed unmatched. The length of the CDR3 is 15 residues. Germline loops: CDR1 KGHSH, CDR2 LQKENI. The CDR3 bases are TGTGCCAGCTCACCCACTAGCGGGGGTAACAATGAGCAGTTCTTC. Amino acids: CASSPTSGGNNEQFF. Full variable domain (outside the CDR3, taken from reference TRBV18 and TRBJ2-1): NAGVMQNPRHLVRRRGQEARLRCSPMKGHSHVYWYRQLPEEGLKFMVYLQKENIIDESGMPKERFSAEFPKEGPSILRIQQVVRGDSAAYFCASSPTSGGNNEQFFGPGTRLTVL.

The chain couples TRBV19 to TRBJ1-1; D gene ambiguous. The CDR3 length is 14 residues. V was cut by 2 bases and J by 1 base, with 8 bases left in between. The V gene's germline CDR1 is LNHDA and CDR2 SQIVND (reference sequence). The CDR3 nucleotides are TGTGCCAGTAGTATATCTCACAAGAACACTGAAGCTTTCTTT. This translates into CASSISHKNTEAFF.

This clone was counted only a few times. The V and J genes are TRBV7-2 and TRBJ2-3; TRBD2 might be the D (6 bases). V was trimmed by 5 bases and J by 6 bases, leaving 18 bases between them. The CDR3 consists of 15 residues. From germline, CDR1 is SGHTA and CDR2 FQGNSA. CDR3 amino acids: CASSKRRGTGDTQYF. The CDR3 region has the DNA TGTGCCAGCAGCAAAAGGCGGGGCACCGGGGATACGCAGTATTTT.

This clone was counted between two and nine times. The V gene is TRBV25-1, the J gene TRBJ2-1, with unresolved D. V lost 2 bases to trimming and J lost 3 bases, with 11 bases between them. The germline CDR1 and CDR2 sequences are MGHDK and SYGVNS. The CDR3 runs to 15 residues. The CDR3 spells CASSEDSPGYNEQFF. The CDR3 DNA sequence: TGTGCCAGCAGTGAAGACTCCCCTGGCTACAATGAGCAGTTCTTC.

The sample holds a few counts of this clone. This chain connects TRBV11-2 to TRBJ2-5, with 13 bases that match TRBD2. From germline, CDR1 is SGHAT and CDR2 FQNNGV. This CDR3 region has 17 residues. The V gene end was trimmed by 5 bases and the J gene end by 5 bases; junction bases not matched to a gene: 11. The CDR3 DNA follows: TGTGCCAGCAGCGTACCAACGGGACTAGCGGGGTTCGAGACCCAGTACTTC. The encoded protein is CASSVPTGLAGFETQYF. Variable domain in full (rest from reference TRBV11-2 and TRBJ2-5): EAGVAQSPRYKIIEKRQSVAFWCNPISGHATLYWYQQILGQGPKLLIQFQNNGVVDDSQLPKDRFSAERLKGVDSTLKIQPAKLEDSAVYLCASSVPTGLAGFETQYFGPGTRLLVL.

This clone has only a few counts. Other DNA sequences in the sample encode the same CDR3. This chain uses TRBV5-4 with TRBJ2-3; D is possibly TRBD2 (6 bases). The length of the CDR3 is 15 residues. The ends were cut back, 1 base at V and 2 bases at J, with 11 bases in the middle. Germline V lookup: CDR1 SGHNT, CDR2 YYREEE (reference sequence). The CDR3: CASSLRAGPTDTQYF. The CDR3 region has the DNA TGTGCCAGCAGCTTGAGAGCGGGCCCCACAGATACGCAGTATTTT.

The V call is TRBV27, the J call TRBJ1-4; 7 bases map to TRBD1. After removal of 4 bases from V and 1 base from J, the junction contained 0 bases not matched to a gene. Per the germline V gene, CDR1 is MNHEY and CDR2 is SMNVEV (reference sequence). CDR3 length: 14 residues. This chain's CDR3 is CASSWTGTNEKLFF. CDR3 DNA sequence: TGTGCCAGCAGTTGGACAGGAACTAATGAAAAACTGTTTTTT.

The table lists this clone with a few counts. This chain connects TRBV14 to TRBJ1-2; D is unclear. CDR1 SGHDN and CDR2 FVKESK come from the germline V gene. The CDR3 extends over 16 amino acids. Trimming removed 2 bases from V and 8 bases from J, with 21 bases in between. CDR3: CASSQLAPRALGGYTF. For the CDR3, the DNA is TGTGCCAGCAGCCAATTGGCCCCGAGAGCGCTCGGAGGCTACACCTTC.

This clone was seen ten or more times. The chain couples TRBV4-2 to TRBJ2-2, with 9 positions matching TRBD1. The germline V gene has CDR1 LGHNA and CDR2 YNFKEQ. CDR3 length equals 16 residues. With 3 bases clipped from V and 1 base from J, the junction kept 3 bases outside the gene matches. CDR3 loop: CASSQGGQGNTGELFF. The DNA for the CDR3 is TGTGCCAGCAGCCAGGGGGGACAGGGGAACACCGGGGAGCTGTTTTTT.

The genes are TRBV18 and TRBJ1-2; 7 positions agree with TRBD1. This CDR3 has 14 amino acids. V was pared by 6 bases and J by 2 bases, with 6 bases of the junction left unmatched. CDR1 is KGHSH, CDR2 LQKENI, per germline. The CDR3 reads CASSPGQENYGYTF. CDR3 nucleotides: TGTGCCAGCTCCCCCGGACAGGAGAACTATGGCTACACCTTC.

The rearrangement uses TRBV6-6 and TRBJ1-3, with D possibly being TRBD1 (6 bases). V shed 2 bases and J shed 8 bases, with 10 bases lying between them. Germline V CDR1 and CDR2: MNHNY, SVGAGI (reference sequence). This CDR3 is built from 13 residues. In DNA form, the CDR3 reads TGTGCCAGCAGTTACCCGACAGGAGACACCATATATTTT. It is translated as CASSYPTGDTIYF.

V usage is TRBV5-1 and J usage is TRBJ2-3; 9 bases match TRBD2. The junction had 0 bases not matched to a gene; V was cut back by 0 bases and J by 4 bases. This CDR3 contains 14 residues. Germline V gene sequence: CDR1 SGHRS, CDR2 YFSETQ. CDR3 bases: TGCGCCAGCAGCTTGGGCGGGGGGGCAGATACGCAGTATTTT. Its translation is CASSLGGGADTQYF.

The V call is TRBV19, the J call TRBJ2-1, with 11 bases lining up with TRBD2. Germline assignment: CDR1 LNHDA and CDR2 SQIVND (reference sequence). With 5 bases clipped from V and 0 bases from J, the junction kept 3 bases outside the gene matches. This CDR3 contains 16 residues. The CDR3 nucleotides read TGTGCCAGTAGTTCCCTAGCGGGGGGCTCCTACAATGAGCAGTTCTTC. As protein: CASSSLAGGSYNEQFF.

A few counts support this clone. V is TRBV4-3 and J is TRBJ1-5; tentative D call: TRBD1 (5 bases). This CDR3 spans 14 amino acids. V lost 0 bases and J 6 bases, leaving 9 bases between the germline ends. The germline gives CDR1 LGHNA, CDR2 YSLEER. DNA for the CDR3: TGCGCCAGCAGCCAAGATTTCGGGGGTCAGCCCCAGCATTTT. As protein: CASSQDFGGQPQHF.

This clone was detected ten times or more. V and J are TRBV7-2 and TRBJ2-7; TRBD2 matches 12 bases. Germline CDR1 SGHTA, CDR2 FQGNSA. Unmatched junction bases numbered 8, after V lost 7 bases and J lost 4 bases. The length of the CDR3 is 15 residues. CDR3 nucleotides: TGTGCCAGCACCCTACTAGCGGGGGGCAGGTACGAGCAGTACTTC. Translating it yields CASTLLAGGRYEQYF.

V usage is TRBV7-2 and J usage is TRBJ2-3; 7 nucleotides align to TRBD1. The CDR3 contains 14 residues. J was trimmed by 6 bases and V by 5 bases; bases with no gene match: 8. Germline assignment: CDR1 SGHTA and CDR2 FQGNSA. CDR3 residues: CASSANRGMDTQYF. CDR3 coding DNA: TGTGCCAGCAGCGCTAACAGGGGAATGGATACGCAGTATTTT.

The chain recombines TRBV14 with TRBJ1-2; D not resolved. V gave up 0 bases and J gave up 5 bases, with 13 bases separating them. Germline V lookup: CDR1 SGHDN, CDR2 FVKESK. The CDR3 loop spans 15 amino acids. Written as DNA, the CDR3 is TGTGCCAGCAGCCAAGATACGGGGTTAGGGTATGGCTACACCTTC. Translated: CASSQDTGLGYGYTF.

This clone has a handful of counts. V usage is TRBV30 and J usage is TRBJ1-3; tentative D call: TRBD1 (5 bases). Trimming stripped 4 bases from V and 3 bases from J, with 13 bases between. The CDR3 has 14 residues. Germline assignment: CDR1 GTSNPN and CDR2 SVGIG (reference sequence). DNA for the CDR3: TGTGCCTGGACGGGACTCAACTATGGAAACACCATATATTTT. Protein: CAWTGLNYGNTIYF.

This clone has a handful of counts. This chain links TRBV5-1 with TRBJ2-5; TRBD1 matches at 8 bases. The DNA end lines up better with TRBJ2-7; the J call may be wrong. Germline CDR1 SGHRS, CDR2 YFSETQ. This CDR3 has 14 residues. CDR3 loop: CASSLYSGGDEQYF. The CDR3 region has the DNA TGCGCCAGCAGCTTATACTCAGGGGGCGACGAGCAGTACTTC.

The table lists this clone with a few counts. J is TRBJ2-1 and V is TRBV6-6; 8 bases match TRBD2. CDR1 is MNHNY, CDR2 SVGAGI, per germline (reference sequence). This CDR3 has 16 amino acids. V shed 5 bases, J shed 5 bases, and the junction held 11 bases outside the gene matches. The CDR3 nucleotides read TGTGCCAGCAGTGCCGGGGGGTCGGGGGGGGACAATGAGCAGTTCTTC. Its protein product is CASSAGGSGGDNEQFF.